One T cell receptor beta chain is described in this entry. The data were taken from a study of blood T cell repertoires in COVID-19. In the study overall: Collection of acute and convalescent COVID-19 samples took place in the United States, Italy and Spain. In each case, the material was cDNA or gDNA derived from T cells, B-cell-depleted T cells, or PBMCs.

The authors' processing: Amplified reference gene primers provided the basis for estimating nucleated cell counts. The assay was immunoSEQ multiplex PCR, and TCRdb's table has in-frame clones only and misses some. V, J and clone size were drawn from that table, and D and trimming were deduced from the DNA. The top ten hold 4% to 6% of the sample, which has 250,000 to 300,000 clones, almost 85% seen once. The length of the CDR3 is 15 residues. The V and J ends lost 4 bases and 5 bases respectively, with 16 bases between them. CDR1 MDHEN and CDR2 SYDVKM come from the germline V gene. The receptor was derived from a man aged 45-65 years with active or convalescent COVID-19. The chain uses TRBV28 and TRBJ2-3; tentative D call: TRBD2 (6 bases). The sequencing input was peripheral blood. CDR3 DNA: TGTGCCAGCAGTTCAGTTCACTCCGGGGGAGATACGCAGTATTTT. This translates into CASSSVHSGGDTQYF. Filled out from reference TRBV28 and TRBJ2-3, the complete variable domain reads DVKVTQSSRYLVKRTGEKVFLECVQDMDHENMFWYRQDPGLGLRLIYFSYDVKMKEKGDIPEGYSVSREKKERFSLILESASTNQTSMYLCASSSVHSGGDTQYFGPGTRLTVL.